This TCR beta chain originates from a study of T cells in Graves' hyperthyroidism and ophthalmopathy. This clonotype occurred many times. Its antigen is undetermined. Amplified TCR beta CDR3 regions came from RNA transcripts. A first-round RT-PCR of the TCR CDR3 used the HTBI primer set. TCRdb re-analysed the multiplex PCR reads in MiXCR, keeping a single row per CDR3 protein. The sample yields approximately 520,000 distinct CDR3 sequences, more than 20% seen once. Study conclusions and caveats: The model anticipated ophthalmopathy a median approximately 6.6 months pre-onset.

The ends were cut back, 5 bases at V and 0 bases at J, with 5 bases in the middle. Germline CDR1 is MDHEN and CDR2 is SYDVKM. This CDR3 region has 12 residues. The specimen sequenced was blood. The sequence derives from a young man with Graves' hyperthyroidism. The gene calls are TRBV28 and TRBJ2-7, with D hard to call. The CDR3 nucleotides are TGTGCCAGCAGTCTCAGCTCCTACGAGCAGTACTTC. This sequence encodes CASSLSSYEQYF.